The 9 T cell receptor beta chains below come from one sample, sequenced in a study of beta chain features in type 1 diabetes. Whole-study findings and limits: TCRB CDR3s from Type 1 diabetes patients were moderately but significantly shorter in all four CD4+ subsets.

Reverse transcription of all isolated RNA meant that expressed TCRB transcripts were sequenced. TCRdb's copy holds only in-frame clones and misses some; the assay was immunoSEQ multiplex PCR. The sample consists of around 120,000 clones, approximately 15% of them appearing once. What these receptors recognize is not known. Sequenced input: central memory CD4+ T cells from blood. All receptors come from a man between 18 and 29 years old with type 1 diabetes.

There are a few counts of this clone. The V gene is TRBV10-3, the J gene TRBJ2-3, with 9 bases aligning to TRBD1. CDR1 is ENHRY and CDR2 is SYGVKD in the germline V gene. The CDR3 loop spans 14 amino acids. Germline trimming cut 6 bases from V and 6 bases from J; bases unmatched to any gene: 7. CDR3 nucleotides: TGTGCCATCAGCTCGATACAGGGGGCGGATACGCAGTATTTT. Its protein is CAISSIQGADTQYF.

This clone was counted between two and nine times. The chain employs TRBV2 and TRBJ2-1, with 8 nucleotides matching TRBD1. CDR1 and CDR2 (germline): SNHLY, FYNNEI. V shed 8 bases and J 6 bases; nucleotides not matched to a gene: 9. The CDR3 spans 14 residues. For the CDR3, the DNA is TGTGCCAGCCGCTTGGACAGGGAACGCAATGAGCAGTTCTTC. This translates into CASRLDRERNEQFF.

The chain joins TRBV30 to TRBJ2-3; maybe TRBD1 (6 bases). V was cut by 0 bases and J by 4 bases, with 17 bases left in between. The CDR3 has 16 residues. Germline V gives CDR1 GTSNPN, CDR2 SVGIG (reference sequence). The CDR3 protein is CAWSVQGYPGPDTQYF. Written as DNA, the CDR3 is TGTGCCTGGAGTGTACAGGGCTATCCGGGGCCAGATACGCAGTATTTT.

Concerning this clone: This likely traces to a read error, being one base from a far larger clone. The rearrangement links TRBV6-6 to TRBJ2-4; 9 bases fit TRBD1. The CDR3 is 13 residues long. Germline V gene lookup returns CDR1 MNHNY and CDR2 SVGAGI (reference sequence). CDR3 in DNA: TGTGCCAGCAGTGATCAGTGGACAGGGGAGTTGGGCTTC. Encoded protein: CASSDQWTGELGF.

The V gene is TRBV21-1, the J gene TRBJ2-5; TRBD2 is the table's D call and was not checked against the DNA. The DNA end is more similar to TRBJ2-7, so the J call may be wrong. TRBV21-1 corresponds to a pseudogene. This CDR3 has 18 amino acids. The CDR3 loop is CASSTTGTSGRAFYEQYF. CDR3 sequence (DNA): TGTGCCAGCAGCACGACCGGGACTAGCGGGAGGGCCTTCTACGAGCAGTACTTC.

This sequence joins TRBV18 and TRBJ2-5; D gene ambiguous. This CDR3 contains 16 residues. Trimming removed 3 bases at V and 2 bases at J, with 16 bases between. From germline, CDR1 is KGHSH and CDR2 LQKENI. CDR3 DNA sequence: TGTGCCAGCTCACCCCGTGGCCTGGTCACACAAGAGACCCAGTACTTC. Translated, it gives CASSPRGLVTQETQYF.

The CDR3 sequence is CASSLGPASGNTIYF. CDR3 bases: TGTGCCAGCAGCTTGGGACCTGCCTCTGGAAACACCATATATTTT. V gene TRBV5-4 combines with J gene TRBJ1-3; D uncertain. Germline CDR1 SGHNT, CDR2 YYREEE (reference sequence). Deletions cut 0 bases from V and 0 bases from J, with 7 bases between. The CDR3 covers 15 residues.

This clone was counted a few times. This chain uses TRBV2 with TRBJ2-1; D assignment may be TRBD1 or TRBD2 (6 bases each). Trimming removed 7 bases at V and 8 bases at J, with 21 bases between. Germline lookup yields CDR1 SNHLY and CDR2 FYNNEI. The CDR3 length is 15 residues. This chain's CDR3 is CASIQLNGGSDEQFF. In DNA form, the CDR3 reads TGTGCCAGCATTCAACTTAACGGGGGCAGCGATGAGCAGTTCTTC.

This clone has a single count. This CDR3 is CASSTQGRNTGELFF. CDR3 bases: TGTGCCAGCAGTACACAGGGTCGGAACACCGGGGAGCTGTTTTTT. The chain combines TRBV2 with TRBJ2-2; D is perhaps TRBD1 (6 bases). V was cut by 5 bases and J by 1 base, with 11 bases left in between. The CDR3 is 15 amino acids. Germline V gene sequence: CDR1 SNHLY, CDR2 FYNNEI.